These 19 T cell receptor beta chains came from one sample sequenced in a study of blood T cell repertoires in COVID-19. Profiled with immunoSEQ multiplex PCR; TCRdb holds only in-frame clones, not every one. The table shows approximately 200,000 clones, with approximately 84% occurring only once. The source material was peripheral blood. The receptors shown here come from a man aged 35 to 55 with active or convalescent COVID-19.

V and J are TRBV19 and TRBJ2-1; the match to TRBD2 covers 8 bases. V was clipped by 5 bases and J by 4 bases; unmatched bases: 7. The V gene's germline CDR1 is LNHDA and CDR2 SQIVND (reference sequence). The CDR3 totals 15 residues. The CDR3 sequence is CASSWAGGTYNEQFF. The CDR3 nucleotides are TGTGCCAGTAGTTGGGCGGGAGGAACTTACAATGAGCAGTTCTTC.

Remarks on this clone: Other DNA sequences within the sample encode an identical CDR3. This rearrangement joins TRBV7-2 to TRBJ1-3; a weak D match, TRBD1 (6 bases). Trimming took 1 base from V and 3 from J, leaving 16 bases between them. The CDR3 loop spans 17 amino acids. Germline loops: CDR1 SGHTA, CDR2 FQGNSA. The CDR3 DNA reads as TGTGCCAGCAGCTTAGTGGGAACAGGGAATAGTGGAAACACCATATATTTT. Translating gives CASSLVGTGNSGNTIYF.

CDR3 in amino acids: CASSDSGTSTQGGETQYF. CDR3 sequence (DNA): TGTGCCAGCAGCGATTCCGGGACTAGCACTCAGGGGGGAGAGACCCAGTACTTC. The gene calls are TRBV3-1 (or the pseudogene TRBV3-2) and TRBJ2-5; TRBD2 agrees at 9 bases. In germline, CDR1 is LGHDT, CDR2 YNNKEL (reference sequence). The CDR3 totals 18 residues. V shed 5 bases and J 4 bases; nucleotides not matched to a gene: 17.

The chain employs TRBV5-1 and TRBJ1-3; TRBD1 matches at 10 bases. V lost 5 bases and J lost 3; bases outside the gene matches: 5. CDR1 and CDR2 (germline): SGHRS, YFSETQ. The CDR3 has 15 amino acids. The CDR3 is CASSSDRGSGNTIYF. The CDR3 bases are TGCGCCAGCAGTTCGGACAGGGGGAGTGGAAACACCATATATTTT.

The V gene is TRBV24-1, the J gene TRBJ2-1, with 7 bases aligning to TRBD2. The CDR3 has 16 amino acids. CDR1 and CDR2 from the germline V gene are KGHDR and SFDVKD. J gave up 0 bases and V 12 bases, and 13 bases lay outside the gene matches. CDR3 residues: CAPSSAGASSYNEQFF. The CDR3, as DNA: TGTGCCCCCTCCTCCGCGGGAGCGTCCTCCTACAATGAGCAGTTCTTC.

V gene TRBV19 combines with J gene TRBJ1-1; possible D gene TRBD1, 6 bases. Trimming took off 6 bases at V and 4 bases at J, with 21 bases between the two ends. Germline V gives CDR1 LNHDA, CDR2 SQIVND (reference sequence). The CDR3 consists of 16 residues. CDR3 sequence reads: CASSQSRGEGGTEAFF. In DNA, the CDR3 is TGTGCCAGTAGCCAATCAAGGGGGGAGGGTGGCACTGAAGCTTTCTTT.

This clone was counted between two and nine times. V is TRBV30 and J is TRBJ1-5; 10 bases fit TRBD1. Germline V lookup: CDR1 GTSNPN, CDR2 SVGIG (reference sequence). This CDR3 has 17 residues. Unmatched junction bases numbered 9, after V lost 3 bases and J lost 1 base. This chain's CDR3 is CAWSRDRGERSNQPQHF. CDR3 DNA sequence: TGTGCCTGGAGCCGGGACAGGGGTGAGAGGAGCAATCAGCCCCAGCATTTT.

This chain joins TRBV2 and TRBJ1-5, with 7 bases matching TRBD1. This CDR3 contains 15 residues. V lost 8 bases, J lost 7 bases, and 14 bases stayed unmatched. CDR1 and CDR2 from the germline V gene are SNHLY and FYNNEI. The CDR3 loop reads CASLFREGASQPQHF. In DNA form, the CDR3 reads TGTGCCAGCCTCTTCCGGGAGGGGGCTAGCCAGCCCCAGCATTTT.

The gene calls are TRBV19 and TRBJ2-7; TRBD2 might be the D (6 bases). The germline V gene has CDR1 LNHDA and CDR2 SQIVND (reference sequence). Trimming pared 5 bases from V and 7 bases from J, leaving 21 bases between. The CDR3 totals 15 residues. CDR3 region: CASSSSALAAGEQYF. The CDR3 DNA follows: TGTGCCAGTAGTTCTTCGGCACTGGCGGCGGGGGAGCAGTACTTC.

The chain's CDR3 is CASGLSIGHTEAFF. CDR3 DNA sequence: TGTGCTAGTGGTCTCTCTATCGGTCACACTGAAGCTTTCTTT. This sequence joins TRBV12-5 and TRBJ1-1; D unclear. This CDR3 spans 14 amino acids. V lost 5 bases, J lost 3 bases, and 13 bases lay in between. CDR1 is LGHNT, CDR2 FRNRAP, per germline.

The V and J genes are TRBV28 and TRBJ1-2, with TRBD1 matching 7 bases. The V segment lost 1 base and the J segment 0 bases; nucleotides outside the gene matches: 2. Germline V CDR1 and CDR2: MDHEN, SYDVKM. The CDR3 is 15 amino acids. CDR3 sequence: CASSLYRGPNYGYTF. CDR3 in DNA: TGTGCCAGCAGTTTATATAGGGGGCCTAACTATGGCTACACCTTC.

This chain uses TRBV6-6 with TRBJ1-4; D remains ambiguous. The CDR3 spans 12 residues. Germline V gene data show CDR1 as MNHNY and CDR2 as SVGAGI (reference sequence). V lost 0 bases to trimming and J lost 8 bases, with 4 bases between them. CDR3 bases: TGTGCCAGCAGTTACTCGGAGGAAAAACTGTTTTTT. This sequence encodes CASSYSEEKLFF.

This clone was found once. The chain employs TRBV16 and TRBJ2-7; D perhaps matches TRBD2 (6 bases). Germline CDR1 is KGHSY and CDR2 is FQNENV. The CDR3 is 14 amino acids. V was trimmed by 4 bases and J by 3 bases, leaving 13 bases between them. The CDR3 loop reads CASSRGLVSYEQYF. CDR3 nucleotide sequence: TGTGCCAGCAGCCGGGGACTCGTCAGCTACGAGCAGTACTTC. Together with reference TRBV16 and TRBJ2-7, the CDR3 gives the full variable domain: GEEVAQTPKHLVRGEGQKAKLYCAPIKGHSYVFWYQQVLKNEFKFLISFQNENVFDETGMPKERFSAKCLPNSPCSLEIQATKLEDSAVYFCASSRGLVSYEQYFGPGTRLTVT.

CDR3 in DNA: TGCGCCAGCAGCCGAACGGCGGGAGGGCCTCCCAACGAGCAGTACTTC. Its protein product is CASSRTAGGPPNEQYF. The genes are TRBV5-1 and TRBJ2-7; 9 nucleotides agree with TRBD2. Unmatched junction bases numbered 13, after V lost 4 bases and J lost 5 bases. CDR1 SGHRS and CDR2 YFSETQ come from the germline V gene. The CDR3 consists of 16 residues.

The chain links TRBV9 to TRBJ1-2; TRBD1 aligns across 7 bases. With V trimmed by 0 bases and J by 8 bases, 10 bases remained unmatched. Germline V gene sequence: CDR1 SGDLS, CDR2 YYNGEE. CDR3 size: 15 residues. CDR3 amino acids: CASSVETGRGLGYTF. CDR3 DNA sequence: TGTGCCAGCAGCGTAGAGACAGGGAGAGGATTAGGCTACACCTTC.

The genes are TRBV6-1 and TRBJ2-1, with 7 bases that match TRBD2. This CDR3 has 14 residues. Looked up from germline, CDR1 is MNHNS and CDR2 is SASEGT. V lost 3 bases and J lost 9; bases outside the gene matches: 8. CDR3: CASSESMERGEQFF. In DNA, the CDR3 is TGTGCCAGCAGTGAGTCCATGGAGCGGGGTGAGCAGTTCTTC.

The sample holds a few counts of this clone. This sequence joins TRBV19 and TRBJ2-2, with 7 nucleotides matching TRBD1. CDR3 length: 15 amino acids. V shed 6 bases, J shed 3 bases, and the junction held 7 bases outside the gene matches. Germline loops: CDR1 LNHDA, CDR2 SQIVND (reference sequence). The CDR3 coding sequence is TGTGCCAGTAGCGTGACAGGGATTTACACCGGGGAGCTGTTTTTT. Its protein is CASSVTGIYTGELFF.

This clone is a singleton in its sample. The rearrangement uses TRBV12-1 and TRBJ1-6; the D call of TRBD1 is as the table states it, not checked on the DNA. TRBV12-1 is a documented pseudogene. This CDR3 spans 16 amino acids. CDR3 protein: CASSFPTGEKDSPLHF. CDR3 nucleotide sequence: TGTGCCAGCAGCTTCCCGACAGGGGAGAAGGATTCACCCCTCCACTTT.

To note about this clone: Other DNA sequences from this sample encode an identical CDR3 as well. The rearrangement joins TRBV27 to TRBJ2-1; 11 bases match TRBD2. From germline, CDR1 is MNHEY and CDR2 SMNVEV (reference sequence). The CDR3 is 15 residues long. With 5 bases clipped from V and 6 bases from J, the junction kept 6 bases outside the gene matches. In nucleotides, the CDR3 is TGTGCCAGCAGTCCTCTAGCGGGGGGCGGCAATGAGCAGTTCTTC. It yields the protein CASSPLAGGGNEQFF.